Presented here are 29 T cell receptor beta chains from one specimen sequenced in a study of cytomegalovirus exposure and HLA in healthy donors. PCR employed 60 Vbeta and 13 Jbeta primers. The protocol was immunoSEQ multiplex PCR, while the TCRdb copy is restricted to in-frame clones and leaves out a portion. Here the sample spans 140,000 to 150,000 clones, roughly 80% being singletons. The sequenced sample was PBMCs. Every receptor here comes from a man aged 35 to 55 in good health and CMV-seronegative.

The J gene is TRBJ2-7, the V gene TRBV5-1, with D perhaps TRBD1 (5 bases). Germline CDR1 reads SGHRS; CDR2 reads YFSETQ. V lost 0 bases, J lost 4 bases, and 11 bases lay in between. There are 14 residues in the CDR3. In DNA form, the CDR3 reads TGCGCCAGCAGCTTGGAAGGGGTGGGATACGAGCAGTACTTC. It codes for CASSLEGVGYEQYF. The full variable domain, in which reference TRBV5-1 and TRBJ2-7 provide the parts outside the CDR3, is KAGVTQTPRYLIKTRGQQVTLSCSPISGHRSVSWYQQTPGQGLQFLFEYFSETQRNKGNFPGRFSGRQFSNSRSEMNVSTLELGDSALYLCASSLEGVGYEQYFGPGTRLTVT.

This chain links TRBV2 with TRBJ2-3; 11 bases fit TRBD1. J was trimmed by 3 bases and V by 7 bases; bases with no gene match: 6. The CDR3 runs to 15 residues. The germline gives CDR1 SNHLY, CDR2 FYNNEI. The CDR3 sequence: CASKFGTGGTDTQYF. CDR3 bases: TGTGCCAGCAAATTTGGGACAGGGGGTACAGATACGCAGTATTTT.

The chain uses TRBV9 and TRBJ1-2, with 11 bases fitting TRBD1. There are 16 residues in the CDR3. V was clipped by 4 bases and J by 7 bases; unmatched bases: 12. Per the germline V gene, CDR1 is SGDLS and CDR2 is YYNGEE. CDR3 nucleotide sequence: TGTGCCAGCAGCTGGACAGGGGGCGCTTTGGGAACTGGCTACACCTTC. Translating gives CASSWTGGALGTGYTF.

CDR3 sequence (DNA): TGCGCCAGCAGCTTACCCTTGGGGGGGGGCAGCAATGAGCAGTTCTTC. Residues: CASSLPLGGGSNEQFF. J is TRBJ2-1 and V is TRBV5-1, with D tentatively TRBD2 (7 bases). The germline V gene has CDR1 SGHRS and CDR2 YFSETQ. The length of the CDR3 is 16 residues. Trimming removed 2 bases at V and 6 bases at J, with 18 bases between.

The chain combines TRBV18 with TRBJ1-4, with D tentatively TRBD1 (5 bases). The V and J ends lost 4 bases and 0 bases respectively, with 6 bases between them. The CDR3 runs 14 residues. Germline V gene sequence: CDR1 KGHSH, CDR2 LQKENI. The CDR3 sequence is CASSQGTTNEKLFF. The CDR3 DNA is TGTGCCAGCTCACAGGGGACAACTAATGAAAAACTGTTTTTT.

The gene calls are TRBV5-1 and TRBJ1-6; weak D call: TRBD1 (5 bases). The V gene lost 4 bases and the J gene lost 9 bases, with 14 bases spanning the gap. Germline V gene sequence: CDR1 SGHRS, CDR2 YFSETQ. The CDR3 runs 14 residues. The CDR3 region is CASSAGGEPSPLHF. The CDR3 DNA reads as TGCGCCAGCAGCGCCGGGGGGGAGCCTTCACCCCTCCACTTT.

The gene calls are TRBV30 and TRBJ1-2; TRBD1 matches 7 bases. The junction had 7 bases not matched to a gene; V was cut back by 2 bases and J by 4 bases. The CDR3 has 14 amino acids. CDR1 and CDR2 from the germline V gene are GTSNPN and SVGIG (reference sequence). DNA for the CDR3: TGTGCCTGGAGTCCCCCAGGGGGAAGCTATGGCTACACCTTC. Its translation: CAWSPPGGSYGYTF.

The chain carries TRBV11-2 and TRBJ1-6; D might be TRBD1 (6 bases). The CDR3 extends over 15 amino acids. Germline CDR1 SGHAT, CDR2 FQNNGV. The germline V and J ends were trimmed by 5 bases and 10 bases, with 18 bases remaining between them. As DNA, the CDR3 is TGTGCCAGCAGCCGTGGGGGGGCGCACGAATCACCCCTCCACTTT. The encoded protein is CASSRGGAHESPLHF.

The genes are TRBV9 and TRBJ2-3, with a possible D match to TRBD1 (5 bases). The V gene lost 2 bases and the J gene lost 5 bases, with 12 bases spanning the gap. This CDR3 comprises 14 residues. Germline V gene data show CDR1 as SGDLS and CDR2 as YYNGEE. CDR3 protein: CASSVGAPGDTQYF. In DNA, the CDR3 is TGTGCCAGCAGCGTTGGGGCACCCGGAGATACGCAGTATTTT.

The CDR3 sequence: CASSLESSQGTEKLFF. As DNA, the CDR3 is TGTGCCAGCAGCTTAGAGTCGTCGCAGGGGACTGAAAAACTGTTTTTT. This chain uses TRBV7-3 with TRBJ1-4; TRBD1 might be the D (6 bases). The ends were cut back, 2 bases at V and 7 bases at J, with 17 bases in the middle. The V gene's germline CDR1 is SGHTA and CDR2 FQGTGA. The CDR3 length is 16 residues.

The table lists this clone with a count of one. The V gene is TRBV28, the J gene TRBJ2-5; D unclear. V dropped 7 bases and J dropped 5 bases, with 8 bases sitting between them. CDR3 size: 11 residues. Germline V gene lookup returns CDR1 MDHEN and CDR2 SYDVKM. CDR3 DNA: TGTGCCAGCATGCGAGAGGAGACCCAGTACTTC. It yields the protein CASMREETQYF.

In this sample, this clone turned up a few times. The V gene is TRBV6-6, the J gene TRBJ1-2; tentatively, D is TRBD1 (5 bases). CDR1 is MNHNY and CDR2 is SVGAGI in the germline V gene (reference sequence). Deletions cut 4 bases from V and 6 bases from J, with 9 bases between. The length of the CDR3 is 12 residues. CDR3 DNA sequence: TGTGCCAGCAGTTCCCCCAGGGATGGCTACACCTTC. This codes for CASSSPRDGYTF.

This clone appeared once. The V and J genes are TRBV10-3 and TRBJ2-3, with 10 bases matching TRBD2. The CDR3 has 16 amino acids. V shed 4 bases and J 0 bases; nucleotides not matched to a gene: 4. CDR1 ENHRY and CDR2 SYGVKD come from the germline V gene. CDR3 DNA sequence: TGTGCCATCAGTGGGGATAGCGGGGGGAGCACAGATACGCAGTATTTT. This sequence encodes CAISGDSGGSTDTQYF.

This clone was seen just once. V gene TRBV18 combines with J gene TRBJ1-2, with 7 nucleotides matching TRBD1. The trim removed 2 bases at V and 6 bases at J, leaving 9 bases unmatched. The CDR3 contains 15 residues. From germline, CDR1 is KGHSH and CDR2 LQKENI. CDR3 DNA sequence: TGTGCCAGCTCACCAGGGCCACAGGGGAGTGATGGCTACACCTTC. As protein: CASSPGPQGSDGYTF.

This chain connects TRBV7-2 to TRBJ1-5; D ambiguous. The CDR3 covers 15 residues. Germline V gene sequence: CDR1 SGHTA, CDR2 FQGNSA. V was clipped by 2 bases and J by 0 bases, with 8 bases between them. The CDR3 loop is CASSLWQNSNQPQHF. In DNA, the CDR3 is TGTGCCAGCAGCTTATGGCAGAATAGCAATCAGCCCCAGCATTTT. Full variable domain (missing parts from reference TRBV7-2 and TRBJ1-5): GAGVSQSPSNKVTEKGKDVELRCDPISGHTALYWYRQSLGQGLEFLIYFQGNSAPDKSGLPSDRFSAERTGGSVSTLTIQRTQQEDSAVYLCASSLWQNSNQPQHFGDGTRLSIL.

The rearrangement links TRBV6-5 to TRBJ2-5; perhaps TRBD2 as D (6 bases). The CDR3 has 13 amino acids. Deletions cut 2 bases from V and 7 bases from J, with 11 bases between. Germline assignment: CDR1 MNHEY and CDR2 SVGAGI. For the CDR3, the DNA is TGTGCCAGCAGTTACGAAGCGGGCAGGACCCAGTACTTC. It yields the protein CASSYEAGRTQYF.

The chain carries TRBV5-4 and TRBJ1-2; TRBD1 matches at 11 bases. The junction had 5 bases not matched to a gene; V was cut back by 7 bases and J by 3 bases. Germline CDR1 SGHNT, CDR2 YYREEE (reference sequence). The length of the CDR3 is 14 residues. The CDR3 protein is CASGRTGGDYGYTF. The CDR3 DNA reads as TGTGCCAGCGGACGGACAGGGGGCGACTATGGCTACACCTTC.

The chain joins TRBV5-1 to TRBJ2-2, with 8 bases fitting TRBD1. CDR1 SGHRS and CDR2 YFSETQ come from the germline V gene. The CDR3 contains 14 residues. V was clipped by 2 bases and J by 6 bases; unmatched bases: 3. CDR3 sequence reads: CASSLIQGAGELFF. The CDR3 nucleotides are TGCGCCAGCAGCTTAATACAGGGGGCCGGGGAGCTGTTTTTT.

V is TRBV10-3 and J is TRBJ2-5; TRBD1 matches 9 bases. The DNA end favors TRBJ2-7, so the J call may be wrong. This CDR3 has 16 residues. Looked up from germline, CDR1 is ENHRY and CDR2 is SYGVKD. CDR3 coding DNA: TGTGCCATCAGTGCTACCGGGACAGGGAGCTCCTACGAGCAGTACTTC. This translates into CAISATGTGSSYEQYF.

This rearrangement joins TRBV19 to TRBJ1-1; 9 bases are shared with TRBD1. Germline V CDR1 and CDR2: LNHDA, SQIVND (reference sequence). With V trimmed by 8 bases and J by 2 bases, 9 bases remained unmatched. The length of the CDR3 is 15 residues. This CDR3 is CASAGTGIRNTEAFF. CDR3 coding DNA: TGTGCCAGTGCCGGGACAGGGATCAGAAACACTGAAGCTTTCTTT.

This chain links TRBV7-3 with TRBJ1-5, with D perhaps matching TRBD1 (5 bases). Germline CDR1 and CDR2: SGHTA and FQGTGA. The CDR3 spans 13 residues. V was shortened by 5 bases and J by 4 bases, with 9 bases between the two germline ends. CDR3 nucleotides: TGTGCCAGCAGCCCGGGGGGAAATCAGCCCCAGCATTTT. Protein product: CASSPGGNQPQHF. The whole variable domain, remainder taken from reference TRBV7-3 and TRBJ1-5, is GAGVSQTPSNKVTEKGKYVELRCDPISGHTALYWYRQSLGQGPEFLIYFQGTGAADDSGLPNDRFFAVRPEGSVSTLKIQRTERGDSAVYLCASSPGGNQPQHFGDGTRLSIL.

The sample holds a few counts of this clone. The chain recombines TRBV7-3 with TRBJ2-1; 8 bases map to TRBD2. The CDR3 is made up of 16 amino acids. Germline V gene lookup returns CDR1 SGHTA and CDR2 FQGTGA. The ends lost 1 base at V and 7 bases at J; junction bases unmatched: 9. CDR3 sequence reads: CASSLRGRGGQNEQFF. The CDR3 DNA sequence: TGTGCCAGCAGCTTAAGGGGACGGGGGGGGCAAAATGAGCAGTTCTTC.

The J gene is TRBJ1-3, the V gene TRBV27; tentatively, D is TRBD1 (6 bases). Germline CDR1 and CDR2: MNHEY and SMNVEV (reference sequence). Trimming stripped 5 bases from V and 4 bases from J, with 12 bases between. CDR3 length: 14 residues. CDR3 amino acids: CASSPTGWGNTIYF. CDR3 sequence (DNA): TGTGCCAGCAGTCCTACAGGGTGGGGAAACACCATATATTTT.

This rearrangement joins TRBV5-8 to TRBJ2-7; a weak D match, TRBD2 (6 bases). V gave up 7 bases and J gave up 5 bases, with 22 bases separating them. The CDR3 has 15 amino acids. Germline V gene sequence: CDR1 SGHTS, CDR2 YDEGEE. As DNA, the CDR3 is TGTGCCAGCCGTTTGAGGTTTGGGGGGAGTAACGAGCAGTACTTC. It specifies CASRLRFGGSNEQYF. The whole variable domain, remainder taken from reference TRBV5-8 and TRBJ2-7, is EAGVTQSPTHLIKTRGQQATLRCSPISGHTSVYWYQQALGLGLQFLLWYDEGEERNRGNFPPRFSGRQFPNYSSELNVNALELEDSALYLCASRLRFGGSNEQYFGPGTRLTVT.

The chain recombines TRBV7-9 with TRBJ1-4; no firm D call. V was shortened by 3 bases and J by 7 bases, with 12 bases between the two germline ends. Germline V gives CDR1 SEHNR, CDR2 FQNEAQ (reference sequence). The CDR3 has 14 residues. DNA for the CDR3: TGTGCCAGCAGCTTCGGGGTGGCCGGTGAAAAACTGTTTTTT. As protein: CASSFGVAGEKLFF.

This chain connects TRBV27 to TRBJ2-7; 11 nucleotides line up with TRBD2. The CDR3 spans 15 residues. CDR1 is MNHEY and CDR2 is SMNVEV in the germline V gene (reference sequence). The V and J ends lost 3 bases and 3 bases, in that order; junction bases with no gene match: 4. In DNA, the CDR3 is TGTGCCAGCAGTTTCGCGGGGACTAGCGGCTACGAGCAGTACTTC. Its translation: CASSFAGTSGYEQYF.

J is TRBJ2-1 and V is TRBV4-3; 7 bases agree with TRBD2. V lost 0 bases and J lost 7; bases outside the gene matches: 12. Germline assignment: CDR1 LGHNA and CDR2 YSLEER. The CDR3 covers 17 residues. The chain's CDR3 is CASSQELAASGHNEQFF. The DNA for the CDR3 is TGCGCCAGCAGCCAAGAGCTGGCGGCTAGCGGACATAATGAGCAGTTCTTC.

The chain carries TRBV5-1 and TRBJ2-7, with TRBD1 matching 9 bases. The V gene end was trimmed by 4 bases and the J gene end by 4 bases; junction bases not matched to a gene: 6. Germline CDR1 reads SGHRS; CDR2 reads YFSETQ. The CDR3 consists of 14 residues. The CDR3 loop is CASSTGQGTYEQYF. CDR3 in DNA: TGCGCCAGCAGCACCGGACAGGGGACGTACGAGCAGTACTTC.

This clone showed up just once. The chain joins TRBV28 to TRBJ1-3, with D unresolved. CDR1 is MDHEN and CDR2 is SYDVKM in the germline V gene. Trimming removed 5 bases from V and 0 bases from J, with 14 bases in between. The CDR3 extends over 16 amino acids. CDR3: CASSTPTRPSGNTIYF. The DNA of the CDR3 is TGTGCCAGCAGTACCCCGACAAGACCCTCTGGAAACACCATATATTTT. The full variable domain, completed using reference TRBV28 and TRBJ1-3, is DVKVTQSSRYLVKRTGEKVFLECVQDMDHENMFWYRQDPGLGLRLIYFSYDVKMKEKGDIPEGYSVSREKKERFSLILESASTNQTSMYLCASSTPTRPSGNTIYFGEGSWLTVV.